A single sample gave rise to the 15 T cell receptor beta chains below, sequenced in a study of CD8 T cells in Susac syndrome. A quantity of about 0.5 to 1 ug RNA underwent reverse transcription using random hexamers. TCRdb re-derived calls from the immunoSEQ multiplex PCR reads in MiXCR, one entry per CDR3 protein. The sample consists of some 200,000 distinct CDR3 sequences, approximately 90% of them appearing once. Sequencing was carried out using CD8+ T cells from PBMCs. The receptors were sampled from a human donor with multiple sclerosis.

This clonotype was seen a single time. V usage is TRBV7-9 and J usage is TRBJ2-1, with 7 bases fitting TRBD2. Germline-derived CDR1 and CDR2 are SEHNR and FQNEAQ (reference sequence). This CDR3 is 12 amino acids long. The V gene end was trimmed by 4 bases and the J gene end by 10 bases; junction bases not matched to a gene: 4. The CDR3 DNA is TGTGCCAGCAGCTCGGCAGCGGGGGAGCAGTTCTTC. Translation: CASSSAAGEQFF.

The rearrangement joins TRBV20-1 to TRBJ1-5; TRBD1 aligns across 7 bases. CDR1 and CDR2 (germline): DFQATT, SNEGSKA (reference sequence). V lost 4 bases and J lost 8; bases outside the gene matches: 14. There are 15 residues in the CDR3. The CDR3 reads CSATATDRAIEPQHF. DNA of the CDR3: TGCAGTGCTACAGCTACCGACAGGGCGATCGAGCCCCAGCATTTT.

The V and J genes are TRBV11-2 and TRBJ2-1, with D maybe TRBD1 (5 bases). Trimming removed 1 base at V and 5 bases at J, with 9 bases between. CDR1 is SGHAT and CDR2 is FQNNGV in the germline V gene. The CDR3 consists of 14 residues. Written as DNA, the CDR3 is TGTGCCAGCAGCTTAGTCGCAGGGAACAATGAGCAGTTCTTC. The encoded protein is CASSLVAGNNEQFF.

This chain links TRBV7-9 with TRBJ1-1; D call uncertain. From germline, CDR1 is SEHNR and CDR2 FQNEAQ (reference sequence). This CDR3 contains 12 residues. The V and J ends lost 4 bases and 4 bases respectively, with 7 bases between them. This CDR3 reads CASSSIGTEAFF. The CDR3 coding sequence is TGTGCCAGCAGCTCTATCGGCACTGAAGCTTTCTTT.

CDR3 loop: CASSLPRLGRNTGELFF. The CDR3 coding sequence is TGTGCCAGCAGCTTACCGAGGTTGGGTAGAAACACCGGGGAGCTGTTTTTT. The J gene is TRBJ2-2, the V gene TRBV7-9; the D is unclear. V lost 2 bases and J 2 bases, leaving 15 bases between the germline ends. The CDR3 spans 17 residues. The germline V gene encodes CDR1 SEHNR and CDR2 FQNEAQ (reference sequence).

The chain links TRBV28 to TRBJ2-1; TRBD1 matches 7 bases. This CDR3 spans 14 amino acids. The germline gives CDR1 MDHEN, CDR2 SYDVKM. With V trimmed by 4 bases and J by 9 bases, 9 bases remained unmatched. The CDR3 DNA reads as TGTGCCAGCAGTTACGGGACAGCCCTTACTGAGCAGTTCTTC. Translation gives CASSYGTALTEQFF.

The chain employs TRBV19 and TRBJ2-7, with D possibly being TRBD1 or TRBD2 (6 bases each). CDR3 size: 14 residues. The germline V and J ends were trimmed by 5 bases and 2 bases, with 13 bases remaining between them. Germline V CDR1 and CDR2: LNHDA, SQIVND (reference sequence). The CDR3 coding sequence is TGTGCCAGTAGTTCGGCGGGGACAACCTACGAGCAGTACTTC. This codes for CASSSAGTTYEQYF.

This clonotype was found once. The chain uses TRBV27 and TRBJ2-1; D ambiguous. Germline loops: CDR1 MNHEY, CDR2 SMNVEV (reference sequence). V was cut by 2 bases and J by 1 base, with 6 bases left in between. The CDR3 is 14 residues long. CDR3 DNA sequence: TGTGCCAGCAGTTTAACAAGATCCTACAATGAGCAGTTCTTC. The encoded protein is CASSLTRSYNEQFF.

The rearrangement uses TRBV12-3 or TRBV12-4 and TRBJ2-5, with D possibly being TRBD1 or TRBD2 (5 bases each). V was clipped by 3 bases and J by 5 bases, with 13 bases between them. CDR3 length: 14 residues. CDR3 coding DNA: TGTGCCAGCAGTTTCGAGGGGATAGGTGAGACCCAGTACTTC. It codes for CASSFEGIGETQYF.

The rearrangement joins TRBV28 to TRBJ1-2; 10 bases fit TRBD1. The germline V gene has CDR1 MDHEN and CDR2 SYDVKM. J lost 8 bases, V lost 7 bases, and 25 bases had no gene match. This CDR3 has 19 amino acids. The CDR3: CASTSTGGISFAVAWGYTF. In DNA form, the CDR3 reads TGTGCCAGCACCTCGACAGGGGGCATTTCTTTCGCCGTCGCATGGGGCTACACCTTC.

CDR3 sequence (DNA): TGTGCCAGCAGCCAAGATAGGACGGCCTACACTGAAGCTTTCTTT. This codes for CASSQDRTAYTEAFF. V usage is TRBV14 and J usage is TRBJ1-1; no definite D call. Trimming removed 0 bases at V and 3 bases at J, with 11 bases between. CDR3 size: 15 residues. CDR1 and CDR2 (germline): SGHDN, FVKESK.

This clonotype occurred a few times. This chain joins TRBV9 and TRBJ1-1, with D unclear. Trimming removed 0 bases from V and 1 base from J, with 7 bases in between. Germline CDR1 reads SGDLS; CDR2 reads YYNGEE. The CDR3 extends over 14 amino acids. CDR3 region: CASSVGGANTEAFF. CDR3 sequence (DNA): TGTGCCAGCAGCGTAGGGGGTGCGAACACTGAAGCTTTCTTT.

V gene TRBV7-8 combines with J gene TRBJ2-7; either TRBD1 or TRBD2 may supply D (5 bases each). Germline-derived CDR1 and CDR2 are SGHVS and FQNEAQ. The CDR3 covers 17 residues. V dropped 0 bases and J dropped 2 bases, with 17 bases sitting between them. Here the CDR3 DNA reads TGTGCCAGCAGCTTAGCGGTAGGGGTTGACGGGACCTACGAGCAGTACTTC. Translation gives CASSLAVGVDGTYEQYF.

The rearrangement joins TRBV4-1 to TRBJ1-5; D is unresolved. This CDR3 region has 13 residues. Germline V gene lookup returns CDR1 MGHRA and CDR2 YSYEKL. Trimming left V 3 bases short and J 6 bases short, with 9 bases between. The CDR3 nucleotides read TGCGCCAGCAGCCATGACGTCCTTCAGCCCCAGCATTTT. It translates to CASSHDVLQPQHF.

This chain links TRBV19 with TRBJ2-5, with D possibly being TRBD1 (5 bases). The V end was cut by 5 bases, the J end by 5 bases, with 15 bases between. Per the germline V gene, CDR1 is LNHDA and CDR2 is SQIVND (reference sequence). The CDR3 has 14 residues. The CDR3 DNA reads as TGTGCCAGTAGTCCTCTTGACAGACGCGAGACCCAGTACTTC. This encodes CASSPLDRRETQYF.